Included here is one T cell receptor beta chain sequence, with context. Its antigen has not been determined. Nothing much larger sits one base from this clone, and base qualities are not available. The entry originates in a study of CD8+CD57+ T cells in acquired aplastic anemia (dated by TCRdb to 2017 to 2018). With respect to the entire study: DNA extracted from sorted CD4+ and CD8+ cells had a mean of about 3.3 ug, with a range of roughly 0.19 to 27.4 ug. A CD8+CD57+ expansion meant a frequency higher than the mean frequency seen in healthy subjects. Summary of the overall study and its limitations: CD8+ Simpson's diversity did not differ significantly between patients and healthy controls (P=0.060). Some 27 CD8+ CDR3 sequences were found in both patients and controls but appeared to be highly expressed in patients and within the immunodominant clones of the patients.

CDR3 length: 15 amino acids, cysteine to phenylalanine. The DNA shown is the 45-base CDR3, in frame from base 1. Compared with germline, V lacks 7 bases and J lacks 7 bases; bases without a gene match: 16. According to the germline V gene (reference sequence), CDR1 reads DFQATT and CDR2 reads SNEGSKA. The patients picked for sequencing were ones in whom flow cytometry had shown an expansion of CD8+CD57+ cells. Every patient had severe acquired aplastic anemia, diagnosed using the International Study of Aplastic Anemia and Agranulocytosis and Camitta criteria. No patient had received any therapy when blood was sampled. The study deep-sequenced TCR repertoires of sorted CD4+ and CD8+ blood T cells from severe aplastic anemia patients and healthy subjects. Patients were enrolled under clinicaltrials.gov protocols 00001620, 01623167, 00001397, 00071045, 00081523 and 00961064 in the USA. Ficoll-Paque density gradient centrifugation was used to isolate peripheral blood mononuclear cells. Before DNA extraction, CD4+ and CD8+ T cells were sorted with FACS or magnetic beads.

Genomic DNA was used as template for profiling of TCR beta VDJ combinations and CDR3 sequences. An Illumina HiSeq 2000 was used for TCR repertoire sequencing. The study's own analysis went as follows. TRBV/TRBJ rearrangement plots, CDR3 size and DJ length profiles, and Simpson's diversity index were used to evaluate the repertoires. The most abundant DNA sequence in the deep sequencing data was taken as the immunodominant clone. CDR3 amino acid sequences were checked for sharing between subjects and were compared against published repertoires and the VDJdb database. TCRdb trimmed the raw reads at Q25, called clones with MiXCR and kept productive beta chains. All rows with the same CDR3 protein become a single entry with the most common DNA and genes. The V and J calls here are based on TCRdb, not the publication. The sample has roughly 180,000 distinct CDR3 sequences on record, almost 50% of them singletons. In total, the top ten clones hold approximately 12% of the sample.

This receptor was taken from a human donor with aplastic anemia. The sequenced material came from sorted CD4+, CD8+, or CD8+CD57+ T cells (not recorded which) from PBMCs. Rearrangement joined TRBV20-1 to TRBJ1-5; the junction holds 7 bases that match TRBD1. The base sequence is TGCAGTGTAACGTCCGGGACAGTTGGATCACAGCCCCAGCATTTT. It encodes CSVTSGTVGSQPQHF.